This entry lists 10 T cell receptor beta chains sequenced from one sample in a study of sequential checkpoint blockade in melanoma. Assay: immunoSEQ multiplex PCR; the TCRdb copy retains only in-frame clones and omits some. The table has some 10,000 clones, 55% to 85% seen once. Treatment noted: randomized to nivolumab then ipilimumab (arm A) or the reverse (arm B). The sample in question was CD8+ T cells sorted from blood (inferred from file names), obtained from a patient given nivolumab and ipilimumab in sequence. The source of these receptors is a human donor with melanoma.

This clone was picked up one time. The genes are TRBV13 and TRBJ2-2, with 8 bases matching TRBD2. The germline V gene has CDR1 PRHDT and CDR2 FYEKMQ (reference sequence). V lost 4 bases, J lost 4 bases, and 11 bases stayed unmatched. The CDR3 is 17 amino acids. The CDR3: CASSWKTLAVPTGELFF. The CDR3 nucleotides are TGTGCCAGCAGCTGGAAGACACTAGCGGTCCCCACCGGGGAGCTGTTTTTT. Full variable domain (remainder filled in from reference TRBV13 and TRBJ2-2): AAGVIQSPRHLIKEKRETATLKCYPIPRHDTVYWYQQGPGQDPQFLISFYEKMQSDKGSIPDRFSAQQFSDYHSELNMSSLELGDSALYFCASSWKTLAVPTGELFFGEGSRLTVL.

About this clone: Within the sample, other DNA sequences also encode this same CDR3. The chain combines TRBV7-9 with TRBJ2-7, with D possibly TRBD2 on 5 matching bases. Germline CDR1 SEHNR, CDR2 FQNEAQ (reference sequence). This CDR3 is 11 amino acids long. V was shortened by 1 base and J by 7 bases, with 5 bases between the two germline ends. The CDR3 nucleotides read TGTGCCAGCAGCTTAGGACTAGAGCAGTACTTC. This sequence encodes CASSLGLEQYF.

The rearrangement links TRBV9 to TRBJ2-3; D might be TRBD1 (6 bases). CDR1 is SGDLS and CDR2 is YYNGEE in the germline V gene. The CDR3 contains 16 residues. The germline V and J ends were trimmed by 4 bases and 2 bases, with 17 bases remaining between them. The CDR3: CASSTEGEHTTDTQYF. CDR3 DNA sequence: TGTGCCAGCAGCACCGAGGGGGAACACACCACAGATACGCAGTATTTT.

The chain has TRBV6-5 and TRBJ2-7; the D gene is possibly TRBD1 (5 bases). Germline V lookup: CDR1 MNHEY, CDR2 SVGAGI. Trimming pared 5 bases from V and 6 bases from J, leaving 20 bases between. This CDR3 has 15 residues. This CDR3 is CASSNQGGGTSEQYF. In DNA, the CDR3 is TGTGCCAGCAGTAATCAGGGTGGCGGTACGTCCGAGCAGTACTTC.

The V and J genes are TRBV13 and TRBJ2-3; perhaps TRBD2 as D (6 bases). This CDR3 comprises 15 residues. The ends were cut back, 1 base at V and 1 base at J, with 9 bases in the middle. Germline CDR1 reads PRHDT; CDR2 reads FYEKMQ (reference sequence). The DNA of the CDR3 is TGTGCCAGCAGCTTAGTACGCGGGGGCACAGATACGCAGTATTTT. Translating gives CASSLVRGGTDTQYF. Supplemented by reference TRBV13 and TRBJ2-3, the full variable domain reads AAGVIQSPRHLIKEKRETATLKCYPIPRHDTVYWYQQGPGQDPQFLISFYEKMQSDKGSIPDRFSAQQFSDYHSELNMSSLELGDSALYFCASSLVRGGTDTQYFGPGTRLTVL.

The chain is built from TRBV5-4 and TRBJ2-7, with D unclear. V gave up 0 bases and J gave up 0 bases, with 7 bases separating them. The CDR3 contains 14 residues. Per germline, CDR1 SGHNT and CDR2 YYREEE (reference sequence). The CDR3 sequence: CASSLDRGSYEQYF. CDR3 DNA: TGTGCCAGCAGCTTGGACCGCGGCTCCTACGAGCAGTACTTC.

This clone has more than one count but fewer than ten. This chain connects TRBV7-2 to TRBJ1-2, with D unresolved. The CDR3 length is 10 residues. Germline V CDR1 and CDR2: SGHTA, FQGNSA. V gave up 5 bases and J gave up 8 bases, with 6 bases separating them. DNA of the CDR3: TGTGCCAGCAGCGCGTACGGCTACACCTTC. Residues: CASSAYGYTF.

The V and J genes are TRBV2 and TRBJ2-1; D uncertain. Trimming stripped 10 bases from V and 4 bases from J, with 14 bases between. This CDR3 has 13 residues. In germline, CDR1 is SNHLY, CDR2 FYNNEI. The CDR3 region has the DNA TGTGCCACCCCCCGCGGCCGATACAATGAGCAGTTCTTC. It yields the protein CATPRGRYNEQFF.

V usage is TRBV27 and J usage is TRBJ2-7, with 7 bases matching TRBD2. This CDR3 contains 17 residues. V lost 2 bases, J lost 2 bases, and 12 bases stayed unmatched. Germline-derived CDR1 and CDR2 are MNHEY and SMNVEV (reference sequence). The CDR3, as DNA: TGTGCCAGCAGTTTACTCAACGGCGGGGAGGGACCCTACGAGCAGTACTTC. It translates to CASSLLNGGEGPYEQYF.

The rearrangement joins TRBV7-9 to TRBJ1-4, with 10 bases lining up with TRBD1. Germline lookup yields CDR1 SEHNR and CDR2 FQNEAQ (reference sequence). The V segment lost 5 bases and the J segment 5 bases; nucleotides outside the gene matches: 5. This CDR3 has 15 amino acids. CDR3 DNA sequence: TGTGCCAGCAGCCTACCGGGACAGGGGAATGAAAAACTGTTTTTT. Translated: CASSLPGQGNEKLFF.